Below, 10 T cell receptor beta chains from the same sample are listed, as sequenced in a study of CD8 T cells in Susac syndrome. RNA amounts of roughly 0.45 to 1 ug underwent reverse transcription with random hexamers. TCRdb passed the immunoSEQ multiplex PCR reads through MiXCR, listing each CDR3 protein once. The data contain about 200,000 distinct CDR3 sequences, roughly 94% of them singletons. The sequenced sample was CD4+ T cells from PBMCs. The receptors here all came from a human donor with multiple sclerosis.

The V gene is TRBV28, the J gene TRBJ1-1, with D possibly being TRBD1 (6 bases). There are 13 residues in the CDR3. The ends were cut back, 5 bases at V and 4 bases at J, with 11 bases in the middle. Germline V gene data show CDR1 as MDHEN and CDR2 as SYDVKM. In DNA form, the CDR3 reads TGTGCCAGCAGTAGGAGGGGGGGCACTGAAGCTTTCTTT. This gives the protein CASSRRGGTEAFF.

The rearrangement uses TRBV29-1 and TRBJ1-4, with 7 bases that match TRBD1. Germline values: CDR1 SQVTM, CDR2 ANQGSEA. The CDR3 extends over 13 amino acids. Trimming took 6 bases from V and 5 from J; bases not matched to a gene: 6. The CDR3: CSVGQPLNEKLFF. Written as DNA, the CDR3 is TGCAGCGTGGGACAGCCCCTGAATGAAAAACTGTTTTTT.

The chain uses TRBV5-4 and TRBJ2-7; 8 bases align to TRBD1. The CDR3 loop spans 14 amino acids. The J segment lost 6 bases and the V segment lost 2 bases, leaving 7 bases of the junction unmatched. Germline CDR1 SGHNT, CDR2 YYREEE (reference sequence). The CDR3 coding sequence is TGTGCCAGCAGCTTCGGACAGGGAATCTCCGAGCAGTACTTC. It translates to CASSFGQGISEQYF.

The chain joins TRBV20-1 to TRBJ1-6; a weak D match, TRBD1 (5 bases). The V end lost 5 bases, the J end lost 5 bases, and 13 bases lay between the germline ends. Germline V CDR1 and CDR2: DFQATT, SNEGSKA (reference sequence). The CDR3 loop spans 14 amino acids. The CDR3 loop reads CSASTAGHNSPLHF. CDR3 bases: TGCAGTGCTTCGACAGCAGGGCATAATTCACCCCTCCACTTT.

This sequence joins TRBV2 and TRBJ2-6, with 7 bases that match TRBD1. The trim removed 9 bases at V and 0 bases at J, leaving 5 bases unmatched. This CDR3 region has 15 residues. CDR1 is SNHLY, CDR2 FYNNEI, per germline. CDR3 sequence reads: CASLQGSSGANVLTF. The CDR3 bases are TGTGCCAGTTTACAGGGGAGCTCTGGGGCCAACGTCCTGACTTTC.

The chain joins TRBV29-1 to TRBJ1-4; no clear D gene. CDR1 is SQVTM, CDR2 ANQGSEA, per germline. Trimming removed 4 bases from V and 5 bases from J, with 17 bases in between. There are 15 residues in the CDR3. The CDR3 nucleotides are TGCAGCGTTGCCAAAGGAGGTAGTCCAAATGAAAAACTGTTTTTT. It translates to CSVAKGGSPNEKLFF.

The CDR3 DNA is TGCAGTGCTAGAGGGGACAGGGGTAAATCACCCCTCCACTTT. This sequence encodes CSARGDRGKSPLHF. The chain carries TRBV20-1 and TRBJ1-6, with TRBD1 matching over 10 bases. This CDR3 is 14 amino acids long. V lost 1 base to trimming and J lost 10 bases; unmatched junction nucleotides: 4. Germline CDR1 is DFQATT and CDR2 is SNEGSKA (reference sequence).

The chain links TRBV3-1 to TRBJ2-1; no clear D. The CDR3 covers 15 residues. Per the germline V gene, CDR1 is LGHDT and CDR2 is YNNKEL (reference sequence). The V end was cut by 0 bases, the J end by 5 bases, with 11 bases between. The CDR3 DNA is TGTGCCAGCAGCCAAGATTGGGCCAGAAACAATGAGCAGTTCTTC. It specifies CASSQDWARNNEQFF.

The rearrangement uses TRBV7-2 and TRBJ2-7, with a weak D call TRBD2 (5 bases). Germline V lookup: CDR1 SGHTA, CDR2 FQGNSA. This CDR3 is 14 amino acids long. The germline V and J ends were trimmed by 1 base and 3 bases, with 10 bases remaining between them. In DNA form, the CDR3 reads TGTGCCAGCAGCTTAGGTCCGGGGAACTACGAGCAGTACGTC. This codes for CASSLGPGNYEQYV.

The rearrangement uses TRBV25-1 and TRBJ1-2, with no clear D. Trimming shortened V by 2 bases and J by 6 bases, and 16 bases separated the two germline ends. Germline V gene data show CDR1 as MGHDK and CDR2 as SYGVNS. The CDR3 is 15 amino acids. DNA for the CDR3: TGTGCCAGCAGTGAACCTGAGGCAGGCCGGAATGGCTACACCTTC. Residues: CASSEPEAGRNGYTF.